The next 26 T cell receptor beta chains were all read from a single sample in a study of CD8+ T cells in alopecia areata. Sequencing templates came from extracted RNA that was reverse transcribed into cDNA. The repertoire was sequenced with immunoSEQ multiplex PCR; TCRdb's copy has only in-frame clones and lacks some. The profile shows hundreds of thousands of clones, 66% of them singletons. Treatment here: oral pan-JAK inhibitor, 5-10 mg twice daily. The source material was CD4+ T cells sorted from blood, sampled at approximately week 44, from a patient treated with tofacitinib. The source of these receptors is a human donor with alopecia areata.

The chain uses TRBV27 and TRBJ1-1, with D maybe TRBD1 (6 bases). The CDR3 has 14 amino acids. Trimming pared 6 bases from V and 2 bases from J, leaving 13 bases between. The germline gives CDR1 MNHEY, CDR2 SMNVEV (reference sequence). CDR3 in DNA: TGTGCCAGCAGACCGCCGGACAGCAACACTGAAGCTTTCTTT. As protein: CASRPPDSNTEAFF.

This chain connects TRBV30 to TRBJ2-7, with 7 bases aligning to TRBD1. The germline gives CDR1 GTSNPN, CDR2 SVGIG (reference sequence). The CDR3 runs 14 residues. With 3 bases clipped from V and 3 bases from J, the junction kept 8 bases outside the gene matches. The CDR3 loop reads CAWSETGPRYEQYF. The CDR3 DNA reads as TGTGCCTGGAGCGAGACAGGGCCTCGCTACGAGCAGTACTTC.

This clone is a singleton in its sample. The rearrangement uses TRBV19 and TRBJ1-4; D is ambiguous. V lost 4 bases, J lost 6 bases, and 9 bases lay in between. The CDR3 spans 13 residues. Germline values: CDR1 LNHDA, CDR2 SQIVND (reference sequence). The CDR3 is CASSRAQHEKLFF. CDR3 bases: TGTGCCAGTAGTAGGGCGCAACATGAAAAACTGTTTTTT.

Only a few counts were recorded for this clone. This chain's CDR3 is CASSEGGGPGETQYF. CDR3 in DNA: TGTGCCAGCAGTGAAGGGGGAGGCCCTGGGGAGACCCAGTACTTC. The chain recombines TRBV25-1 with TRBJ2-5; maybe TRBD2 (6 bases). Trimming took off 2 bases at V and 5 bases at J, with 15 bases between the two ends. The CDR3 covers 15 residues. Germline lookup yields CDR1 MGHDK and CDR2 SYGVNS.

This sequence joins TRBV6-1 and TRBJ1-1; D remains ambiguous. Germline V gene lookup returns CDR1 MNHNS and CDR2 SASEGT. Trimming took off 7 bases at V and 1 base at J, with 16 bases between the two ends. This CDR3 has 15 amino acids. For the CDR3, the DNA is TGTGCCAGCATACTCGACTTTTCGGGGAACACTGAAGCTTTCTTT. It codes for CASILDFSGNTEAFF.

The chain is built from TRBV29-1 and TRBJ1-4; D is ambiguous. This CDR3 spans 14 amino acids. V lost 0 bases, J lost 4 bases, and 9 bases lay in between. In germline, CDR1 is SQVTM, CDR2 ANQGSEA. CDR3 nucleotide sequence: TGCAGCGTTGAAGATCCCTTGAGTAATGAAAAACTGTTTTTT. Protein product: CSVEDPLSNEKLFF.

V is TRBV27 and J is TRBJ1-1; 7 nucleotides line up with TRBD1. V was pared by 7 bases and J by 1 base, with 6 bases of the junction left unmatched. The CDR3 is 14 residues long. The V gene's germline CDR1 is MNHEY and CDR2 SMNVEV (reference sequence). CDR3 sequence reads: CASTKGAANTEAFF. In DNA, the CDR3 is TGTGCCAGCACCAAGGGGGCGGCGAACACTGAAGCTTTCTTT.

The genes are TRBV12-5 and TRBJ2-3; the match to TRBD2 covers 7 bases. CDR1 and CDR2 (germline): LGHNT, FRNRAP. The V and J ends lost 0 bases and 2 bases, in that order; junction bases with no gene match: 11. The length of the CDR3 is 18 residues. For the CDR3, the DNA is TGTGCTAGTGGTTTGGTCTTCGGTCTAGCGGAGATCACAGATACGCAGTATTTT. It specifies CASGLVFGLAEITDTQYF.

V gene TRBV29-1 combines with J gene TRBJ2-7; unclear D gene. Germline V gives CDR1 SQVTM, CDR2 ANQGSEA. The V end lost 4 bases, the J end lost 3 bases, and 10 bases lay between the germline ends. This CDR3 has 12 amino acids. CDR3 bases: TGCAGCGTTGGTGTCAGCCTCTACGAGCAGTACTTC. This codes for CSVGVSLYEQYF.

This clone was found many times. This chain connects TRBV27 to TRBJ2-1; D is ambiguous. Germline CDR1 and CDR2: MNHEY and SMNVEV (reference sequence). V lost 4 bases to trimming and J lost 7 bases, with 17 bases between them. This CDR3 has 15 residues. The CDR3 sequence: CASSSTFLQQNEQFF. Here the CDR3 DNA reads TGTGCCAGCAGTTCGACATTCTTACAGCAAAATGAGCAGTTCTTC.

The rearrangement uses TRBV4-1 and TRBJ1-1; 9 bases agree with TRBD1. The V gene end was trimmed by 1 base and the J gene end by 6 bases; junction bases not matched to a gene: 12. The germline V gene encodes CDR1 MGHRA and CDR2 YSYEKL. The CDR3 contains 17 residues. CDR3 sequence reads: CASSQGTVGQGRAEAFF. CDR3 bases: TGCGCCAGCAGCCAAGGGACGGTCGGACAGGGGAGGGCTGAAGCTTTCTTT.

The genes are TRBV2 and TRBJ1-2; TRBD1 agrees at 7 bases. The junction had 9 bases not matched to a gene; V was cut back by 6 bases and J by 8 bases. The CDR3 consists of 13 residues. CDR1 and CDR2 from the germline V gene are SNHLY and FYNNEI. For the CDR3, the DNA is TGTGCCAGCAGAAAGGGACAGCCAGAGGGCTACACCTTC. Protein: CASRKGQPEGYTF.

This clone was recorded many times. CDR3 sequence (DNA): TGTGCCAGCAGTTCGGCTACAGTGGGCTACACCTTC. Protein sequence: CASSSATVGYTF. The V call is TRBV28, the J call TRBJ1-2, with D unresolved. The CDR3 covers 12 residues. Germline CDR1 and CDR2: MDHEN and SYDVKM. V gave up 4 bases and J gave up 8 bases, with 11 bases separating them.

The rearrangement joins TRBV29-1 to TRBJ2-1; TRBD2 aligns across 10 bases. The germline V gene has CDR1 SQVTM and CDR2 ANQGSEA. This CDR3 comprises 13 residues. The V and J ends lost 5 bases and 7 bases, in that order; junction bases with no gene match: 5. Written as DNA, the CDR3 is TGCAGCGTTCAGCGGGGGGGGAGGAATGAGCAGTTCTTC. Protein sequence: CSVQRGGRNEQFF.

The J gene is TRBJ2-7, the V gene TRBV6-4; 8 nucleotides line up with TRBD1. CDR3 length: 15 residues. The V and J ends lost 5 bases and 2 bases, in that order; junction bases with no gene match: 8. The germline V gene encodes CDR1 MRHNA and CDR2 SNTAGT. CDR3 nucleotide sequence: TGTGCCAGCAGTTCCAGGGACAGGTTAACCTACGAGCAGTACTTC. Translating gives CASSSRDRLTYEQYF.

Only a few counts were recorded for this clone. V is TRBV19 and J is TRBJ1-6; D perhaps matches TRBD1 (6 bases). CDR1 and CDR2 from the germline V gene are LNHDA and SQIVND (reference sequence). The CDR3 spans 14 residues. V lost 6 bases and J 5 bases, leaving 11 bases between the germline ends. The CDR3 sequence is CASRVTGNNSPLHF. DNA for the CDR3: TGTGCCAGTAGGGTCACAGGGAATAATTCACCCCTCCACTTT.

This chain links TRBV5-1 with TRBJ2-5; D is unclear. This CDR3 is built from 14 residues. Germline values: CDR1 SGHRS, CDR2 YFSETQ. Trimming stripped 2 bases from V and 2 bases from J, with 10 bases between. CDR3 bases: TGCGCCAGCAGCTTAACAGACGCACAAGAGACCCAGTACTTC. Translated: CASSLTDAQETQYF.

This clone has a handful of counts. This chain links TRBV6-1 with TRBJ2-7; D possibly corresponds to TRBD1 (7 bases). Germline values: CDR1 MNHNS, CDR2 SASEGT. The ends were cut back, 3 bases at V and 3 bases at J, with 24 bases in the middle. This CDR3 region has 18 residues. CDR3 in amino acids: CASSDPGGKIKADYEQYF. In DNA form, the CDR3 reads TGTGCCAGCAGTGATCCAGGGGGGAAGATTAAGGCTGACTACGAGCAGTACTTC.

In its sample, this clone was seen a few times. The genes are TRBV29-1 and TRBJ2-7; D might be TRBD1 or TRBD2, each matching 5 bases. Trimming cost V 6 bases and J 2 bases, with 14 bases left between them. This CDR3 is built from 13 residues. CDR1 SQVTM and CDR2 ANQGSEA come from the germline V gene. The CDR3 nucleotides read TGCAGCGTCGACGGGACCGATGCCTACGAGCAGTACTTC. Residues: CSVDGTDAYEQYF.

The chain recombines TRBV14 with TRBJ2-3; D not resolved. The V gene's germline CDR1 is SGHDN and CDR2 FVKESK. Trimming left V 0 bases short and J 3 bases short, with 7 bases between. This CDR3 is built from 14 residues. CDR3 protein: CASSQDKMTDTQYF. In nucleotides, the CDR3 is TGTGCCAGCAGCCAAGATAAGATGACAGATACGCAGTATTTT.

The chain employs TRBV6-5 and TRBJ2-1; D is perhaps TRBD2 (7 bases). The germline V gene has CDR1 MNHEY and CDR2 SVGAGI. V was cut by 0 bases and J by 4 bases, with 10 bases left in between. The CDR3 is 15 residues long. For the CDR3, the DNA is TGTGCCAGCAGTTACTCGGCGGGGGCGTACAATGAGCAGTTCTTC. Encoded protein: CASSYSAGAYNEQFF.

The chain employs TRBV10-3 and TRBJ2-7; 8 bases fit TRBD2. CDR1 is ENHRY, CDR2 SYGVKD, per germline. The CDR3 has 19 amino acids. V shed 3 bases and J 3 bases; nucleotides not matched to a gene: 19. CDR3 residues: CAISDLANPQRGPNYEQYF. In DNA, the CDR3 is TGTGCCATCAGTGACCTAGCCAATCCCCAGCGGGGGCCTAACTACGAGCAGTACTTC.

The chain links TRBV29-1 to TRBJ1-2; 8 nucleotides line up with TRBD1. CDR1 and CDR2 (germline): SQVTM, ANQGSEA. CDR3 length equals 15 residues. The J segment lost 2 bases and the V segment lost 3 bases, leaving 8 bases of the junction unmatched. CDR3 amino acids: CSVDGTGAKNYGYTF. CDR3 nucleotide sequence: TGCAGCGTTGATGGGACAGGAGCGAAAAACTATGGCTACACCTTC. The complete variable domain, with remaining parts taken from reference TRBV29-1 and TRBJ1-2, reads SAVISQKPSRDICQRGTSLTIQCQVDSQVTMMFWYRQQPGQSLTLIATANQGSEATYESGFVIDKFPISRPNLTFSTLTVSNMSPEDSSIYLCSVDGTGAKNYGYTFGSGTRLTVV.

V and J are TRBV27 and TRBJ2-1; D unresolved. CDR1 and CDR2 (germline): MNHEY, SMNVEV (reference sequence). The CDR3 runs 15 residues. V was cut by 0 bases and J by 0 bases, with 6 bases left in between. The CDR3 protein is CASSLSASSYNEQFF. The CDR3 nucleotides read TGTGCCAGCAGTTTATCGGCGAGCTCCTACAATGAGCAGTTCTTC.

The chain carries TRBV19 and TRBJ2-2, with 9 positions matching TRBD1. The CDR3 is made up of 18 amino acids. Germline CDR1 LNHDA, CDR2 SQIVND (reference sequence). The junction had 12 bases not matched to a gene; V was cut back by 3 bases and J by 4 bases. The CDR3 DNA is TGTGCCAGTAGTATCTATCCGGGACAGGGACTGGGCACCGGGGAGCTGTTTTTT. Amino acid sequence: CASSIYPGQGLGTGELFF.

The J gene is TRBJ1-5, the V gene TRBV5-6; the D gene is possibly TRBD1 (5 bases). This CDR3 is built from 15 residues. Trimming took 5 bases from V and 4 from J, leaving 16 bases between them. The germline V gene encodes CDR1 SGHDT and CDR2 YYEEEE. In nucleotides, the CDR3 is TGTGCCAGCAGTCGAAGGACAAGCGTTAATCAGCCCCAGCATTTT. This codes for CASSRRTSVNQPQHF. Using reference TRBV5-6 and TRBJ1-5 for the parts outside the CDR3, the full variable domain is DAGVTQSPTHLIKTRGQQVTLRCSPKSGHDTVSWYQQALGQGPQFIFQYYEEEERQRGNFPDRFSGHQFPNYSSELNVNALLLGDSALYLCASSRRTSVNQPQHFGDGTRLSIL.